This is a list of T cell receptor beta chains from one sample in a study of blood T cell repertoires in COVID-19. Repertoires were generated with immunoSEQ multiplex PCR, while TCRdb's copy carries only in-frame clones and drops some. The table records some 130,000 clones, roughly 71% of them present only once. The sequenced sample consisted of peripheral blood. The receptors originated from a man older than 75 with acute or convalescent COVID-19. The CDR3 runs from the conserved cysteine through the conserved F or W. D genes are given only for firm matches. Some rows have no size entry. The others give once, few or many, or a class for an expanded clone.

clone size	V gene	D gene	J gene	CDR3 protein	CDR3 DNA
few	TRBV19	.	TRBJ1-6	CASSGGQLTSPLHF	TGTGCCAGTAGTGGTGGGCAGCTAACTTCACCCCTCCACTTT
.	TRBV19	TRBD2	TRBJ2-3	CASRARGGGDTQYF	TGTGCCAGCAGAGCGAGGGGCGGGGGGGATACGCAGTATTTT
.	TRBV14	TRBD1	TRBJ1-2	CASSQASTGVYGYTF	TGTGCCAGCAGCCAAGCCTCGACAGGGGTCTATGGCTACACCTTC
.	TRBV9	TRBD2	TRBJ2-3	CASSVAAGGTDTQYF	TGTGCCAGCAGCGTAGCTGCGGGGGGGACAGATACGCAGTATTTT
.	TRBV5-1	.	TRBJ1-2	CASSYGRNYGYTF	TGCGCCAGCAGCTACGGCAGGAACTATGGCTACACCTTC
.	TRBV27	.	TRBJ2-2	CASSFSVGAYTGELFF	TGTGCCAGCAGTTTCTCGGTGGGCGCGTACACCGGGGAGCTGTTTTTT
.	TRBV15	TRBD1	TRBJ1-3	CATSRDGVAGGRDSGNTIYF	TGTGCCACCAGCAGAGATGGGGTTGCAGGGGGACGGGACTCTGGAAACACCATATATTTT
.	TRBV2	TRBD1	TRBJ1-5	CASSEHRGNQPQHF	TGTGCCAGCAGTGAACACAGGGGGAATCAGCCCCAGCATTTT
.	TRBV6-5	TRBD1	TRBJ1-6	CASRPTDRTYSPLHF	TGTGCCAGCAGACCCACGGACAGGACGTATTCACCCCTCCACTTT
.	TRBV7-2	TRBD2	TRBJ2-1	CASSLAGGTYNEQFF	TGTGCCAGCAGCTTAGCGGGGGGGACTTACAATGAGCAGTTCTTC
.	TRBV5-6	.	TRBJ2-5	CASSFGGPETQYF	TGTGCCAGCAGCTTTGGGGGCCCAGAGACCCAGTACTTC
.	TRBV7-2	.	TRBJ1-2	CASINNYGYTF	TGTGCCAGCATAAATAACTATGGCTACACCTTC
few	TRBV10-3	.	TRBJ1-1	CAIGQGFLNTEAFF	TGTGCCATCGGGCAGGGTTTTCTGAACACTGAAGCTTTCTTT
.	TRBV5-1	.	TRBJ2-2	CASSQDQPGELFF	TGCGCCAGCAGCCAGGATCAGCCCGGGGAGCTGTTTTTT
.	TRBV11-2	.	TRBJ2-3	CASSLSISGDTQYF	TGTGCCAGCAGCTTAAGTATATCAGGAGATACGCAGTATTTT
.	TRBV5-4	TRBD1	TRBJ1-2	CASSPWTGGAFGYTF	TGTGCCAGCAGTCCTTGGACAGGGGGCGCTTTTGGCTACACCTTC
.	TRBV10-3	.	TRBJ1-5	CAISDGGSNQPQHF	TGTGCCATCAGTGATGGGGGGAGCAATCAGCCCCAGCATTTT
.	TRBV5-6	TRBD1	TRBJ2-7	CASSFRRQGTEQYF	TGTGCCAGCAGCTTCCGTAGACAGGGGACCGAGCAGTACTTC
.	TRBV28	TRBD1	TRBJ1-1	CASSPGQGFRSSEAFF	TGTGCCAGCAGTCCCGGACAGGGGTTCCGGTCTTCTGAAGCTTTCTTT
once	TRBV15	TRBD2	TRBJ2-2	CATSRAGGNTGELFF	TGTGCCACCAGCAGAGCGGGGGGGAACACCGGGGAGCTGTTTTTT
.	TRBV7-2	TRBD2	TRBJ2-4	CASSYGLAGALSKNIQYF	TGTGCCAGCAGCTACGGACTAGCGGGGGCCCTTTCCAAAAACATTCAGTACTTC
once	TRBV7-8	.	TRBJ1-5	CASSLQAGYQPQHF	TGTGCCAGCAGCTTACAAGCCGGTTATCAGCCCCAGCATTTT
.	TRBV9	.	TRBJ1-1	CASSNTGYTEAFF	TGTGCCAGCAGTAACACGGGGTACACTGAAGCTTTCTTT
.	TRBV7-3	.	TRBJ2-5	CASSLGEVETQYF	TGTGCCAGCAGCTTAGGGGAGGTGGAGACCCAGTACTTC
.	TRBV5-1	TRBD1	TRBJ2-2	CASSQRTGGRTGELFF	TGCGCCAGCAGCCAACGGACAGGGGGTAGGACCGGGGAGCTGTTTTTT
.	TRBV4-3	.	TRBJ1-1	CASSQDIYQGLTEAFF	TGCGCCAGCAGCCAAGATATATATCAGGGGTTAACTGAAGCTTTCTTT
few	TRBV25-1	.	TRBJ1-1	CASGPTGTTEAFF	TGTGCCAGCGGTCCCACAGGTACCACTGAAGCTTTCTTT
.	TRBV9	TRBD2	TRBJ2-1	CASSPGGGAYNEQFF	TGTGCCAGCAGCCCCGGGGGGGGAGCTTACAATGAGCAGTTCTTC
few	TRBV5-6	.	TRBJ2-5	CASSLLKETQYF	TGTGCCAGCAGCTTGCTTAAAGAGACCCAGTACTTC
.	TRBV7-8	.	TRBJ1-6	CASSLGWRDNSPLHF	TGTGCCAGCAGCTTAGGATGGCGGGACAATTCACCCCTCCACTTT
.	TRBV27	.	TRBJ1-5	CASSFSGQGQPQHF	TGTGCCAGCAGTTTCTCAGGGCAGGGGCAGCCCCAGCATTTT
.	TRBV5-6	TRBD2	TRBJ2-1	CASSLAGGIEEQFF	TGTGCCAGCAGCTTGGCCGGGGGGATAGAGGAGCAGTTCTTC
.	TRBV6-5	.	TRBJ2-7	CASSRTPRGYEQYF	TGTGCCAGCAGTAGAACTCCTCGGGGATACGAGCAGTACTTC
.	TRBV4-2	TRBD2	TRBJ2-5	CASSLRTSGEETQYF	TGTGCCAGCAGCCTTCGGACTAGCGGGGAAGAGACCCAGTACTTC
.	TRBV2	TRBD1	TRBJ2-7	CASSERDRDYEQYF	TGTGCCAGCAGTGAAAGGGACAGGGACTACGAGCAGTACTTC
few	TRBV16	.	TRBJ1-1	CASNPELGNEAFF	TGTGCCAGCAACCCAGAACTGGGCAATGAAGCTTTCTTT
.	TRBV24-1	.	TRBJ2-1	CATSTGEAEQFF	TGTGCCACCAGTACGGGAGAGGCTGAGCAGTTCTTC
.	TRBV19	.	TRBJ1-4	CASSSTGKANEKLFF	TGTGCCAGTAGTTCAACAGGGAAGGCTAATGAAAAACTGTTTTTT
.	TRBV5-1	.	TRBJ1-3	CASSLAGLSGNTIYF	TGCGCCAGCAGCTTGGCGGGTCTCTCTGGAAACACCATATATTTT
.	TRBV4-3	TRBD1	TRBJ2-5	CASSPGQGAYETQYF	TGCGCCAGCAGCCCGGGACAGGGGGCTTATGAGACCCAGTACTTC
many	TRBV2	.	TRBJ2-1	CASSEIGGRVNEQFF	TGTGCCAGCAGTGAAATAGGGGGAAGGGTCAATGAGCAGTTCTTC
.	TRBV19	TRBD2	TRBJ2-7	CASSPRGSGGTYEQYF	TGTGCCAGTAGTCCTAGGGGTAGCGGGGGGACCTACGAGCAGTACTTC
.	TRBV7-2	.	TRBJ1-5	CASSLDINQPQHF	TGTGCCAGCAGCTTGGACATCAATCAGCCCCAGCATTTT
once	TRBV2	.	TRBJ1-4	CASSVAEEKLFF	TGTGCCAGCAGTGTGGCAGAAGAAAAACTGTTTTTT